This TCR beta chain was identified in a study of naive and memory T cell subsets. Whole-study results and caveats: The power law exponent of TCR abundance differed between naive and memory cells. Over 85% of naive TCR sequences appeared only once, unlike memory subsets. Especially in CD8 cells, naive repertoires contained a few larger clonotypes, possibly CD45RA-re-expressing memory cells.

Turning to this clonotype: Its antigen is currently unknown.

Germline assignment: CDR1 SGHVS and CDR2 FQNEAQ. The CDR3 has 14 amino acids. Deletions cut 5 bases from V and 2 bases from J, with 12 bases between. Both TRBC1 and TRBC2 were covered by a beta constant-region primer of two equimolar oligonucleotides. Ligated cDNA was amplified by four rounds of PCR with nested alpha and beta constant-region primers and SP2. The cDNA 3' end received a ligated single-stranded oligonucleotide carrying the SP2 primer and a 12-nucleotide UMI. Via MiXCR, TCRdb re-called the UMI-ligation and nested PCR reads, giving one row per CDR3 protein. The table shows around 160,000 distinct CDR3 sequences, with roughly 22% occurring only once.

The sequence was collected from a human donor in good health. V gene TRBV7-8 combines with J gene TRBJ2-5, with D possibly being TRBD2 (5 bases). Sequenced: naive CD4+ T cells from blood. CDR3 sequence reads: CASSQRRSQETQYF. The CDR3 DNA sequence: TGTGCCAGCAGCCAACGGAGGTCTCAAGAGACCCAGTACTTC. Looking up the rest from reference TRBV7-8 and TRBJ2-5 gives the full variable domain: GAGVSQSPRYKVAKRGQDVALRCDPISGHVSLFWYQQALGQGPEFLTYFQNEAQLDKSGLPSDRFFAERPEGSVSTLKIQRTQQEDSAVYLCASSQRRSQETQYFGPGTRLLVL.